In its sample, the clone carrying this TCR beta chain was seen many times. The sample belongs to a study of TIL therapy for anti-PD-1-resistant metastatic lung cancer. Indicated time point: pre-treatment sample, taken before nivolumab and TIL therapy. The tumor samples were excised metastases, mostly pleural nodules or supraclavicular lymph nodes. Progressing patients received lymphodepletion, expanded TIL infusion and IL-2. Patients were adults with stage 4 NSCLC. This CDR3 comprises 14 residues. V dropped 1 base and J dropped 6; count of bases not matched to a gene: 4. Looked up from germline, CDR1 is SGHNT and CDR2 is YENEEA. The immunoSEQ assay was v3. Sequenced by immunoSEQ multiplex PCR; TCRdb stores in-frame clones only, minus some. The sample carries roughly 50,000 clones, just over 70% recorded once.

This receptor was identified in a person between 25 and 79 years old with non-small cell lung cancer. The rearrangement joins TRBV11-3 to TRBJ2-7; 9 bases agree with TRBD1. The source was tumor tissue, collected at baseline. The CDR3 DNA reads TGTGCCAGCAGCTTAGGAGGACAGGGGCTCGAGCAGTACTTC. Translation: CASSLGGQGLEQYF.